This T cell receptor beta chain stems from a study of regulatory T cells in long-lasting Graves disease. Findings and limits, study-wide: For persistent Graves' patients, TCR diversity was lower than for newly diagnosed ones.

Specified time point: newly diagnosed GD, antithyroid drugs for less than 3 months. The TCR library was prepared using RNA isolated from PBMCs. In each case, Graves' disease was diagnosed per American Thyroid Association guidelines. Ten or more counts support this clonotype. What it binds is not known. CDR3 length equals 13 residues. V dropped 1 base and J dropped 2 bases, with 7 bases sitting between them. CDR1 is SGHKS, CDR2 YYEKEE, per germline (reference sequence). Both iRepertoire HTBI primers and Arm-PCR of CDR3 regions were used to build the TCR beta libraries. TCRdb reprocessed the multiplex PCR reads via MiXCR and lists one record per CDR3 protein. The sample carries 360,000 or so distinct CDR3 sequences, roughly 16% recorded once. These same data were also listed under a study on T cells in Graves' hyperthyroidism and ophthalmopathy. That paper adds: Ophthalmopathy stood apart from stable hyperthyroidism in a 13 V-J model.

The chain employs TRBV5-5 and TRBJ2-7; perhaps TRBD1 as D (5 bases). Material: peripheral blood mononuclear cells (PBMCs), obtained at new diagnosis, from a patient treated with antithyroid drugs. This receptor was obtained from a woman between 18 and 29 years old with Graves disease. In nucleotides, the CDR3 is TGTGCCAGCAGCTTGATAGGGGCCTACGAGCAGTACTTC. It specifies CASSLIGAYEQYF.